These T cell receptor beta chains were read from a single sample in a study of blood T cell repertoires in COVID-19. This table comes from immunoSEQ multiplex PCR, and its TCRdb copy is limited to in-frame clones, with some not included. The sample records a few hundred thousand clones, 75% to 90% being singletons. The sample taken for sequencing was peripheral blood. Source of these receptors: a woman aged 18-35 years with acute or convalescent COVID-19. The CDR3 runs from the conserved cysteine through the conserved F or W.

V gene	CDR3 protein
TRBV11-2	CASSFGEGKNEKLFF
TRBV6-5	CASSPFRGDNQPQHF
TRBV5-5	CASSGGHMNTEAFF
TRBV5-5	CASSFSGTSPAYEQYF
TRBV7-9	CASSSHRQGGETQYF
TRBV6-6	CASSLQGAYNEKLFF
TRBV10-1	CASSESAGRLRYSYNEQFF
TRBV6-5	CASSFGGTYNEQFF
TRBV10-3	CAMDRGLQYF
TRBV9	CASSPGTSSSYEQYF
TRBV9	CASSVESRGLGYTF
TRBV20-1	CSARQGGGYTF
TRBV9	CASSGTSGSRDEQYF
TRBV11-2	CASSQRQGLTVNEQFF
TRBV5-1	CASSLGGLGEKLFF
TRBV5-1	CASSLGIDRVNIQYF
TRBV30	CAWSPNQYEQYF
TRBV28	CASSLTGFSQSSYNSPLHF
TRBV3-1/TRBV3-2	CASSLGDTRIYGYTF
TRBV6-5	CASSRDRGSNQPQHF
TRBV12-3/TRBV12-4	CASSWGEGNTIYF
TRBV2	CASTFTEAFF
TRBV6-5	CASTEVPPGNTIYF
TRBV5-1	CASSPDSANQPQHF
TRBV2	CASLRARVTNEKLFF
TRBV5-8	CASSLFDGGVYEQYF
TRBV3-1/TRBV3-2	CASSQFATSGSHEQYF
TRBV5-1	CASSFLGSSYEQYF